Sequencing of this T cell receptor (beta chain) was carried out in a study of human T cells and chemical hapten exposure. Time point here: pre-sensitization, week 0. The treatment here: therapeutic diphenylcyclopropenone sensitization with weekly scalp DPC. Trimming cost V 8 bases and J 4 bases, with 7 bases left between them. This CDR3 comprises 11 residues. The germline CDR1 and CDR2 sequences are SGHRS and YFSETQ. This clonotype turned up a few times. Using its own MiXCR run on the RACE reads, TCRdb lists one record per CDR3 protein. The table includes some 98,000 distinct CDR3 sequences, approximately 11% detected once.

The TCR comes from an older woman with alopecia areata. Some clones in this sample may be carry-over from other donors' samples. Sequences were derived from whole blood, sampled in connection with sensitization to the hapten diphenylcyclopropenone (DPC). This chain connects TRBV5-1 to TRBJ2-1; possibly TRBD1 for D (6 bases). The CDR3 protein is CASTGYNEQFF. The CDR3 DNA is TGCGCCAGTACAGGGTACAATGAGCAGTTCTTC. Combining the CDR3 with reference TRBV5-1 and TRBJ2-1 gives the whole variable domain KAGVTQTPRYLIKTRGQQVTLSCSPISGHRSVSWYQQTPGQGLQFLFEYFSETQRNKGNFPGRFSGRQFSNSRSEMNVSTLELGDSALYLCASTGYNEQFFGPGTRLTVL.